The rows below give T cell receptor beta chains drawn from one sample of a study of identifying expanded T cells in peripheral blood. Clones were read by immunoSEQ multiplex PCR, and TCRdb kept only the in-frame ones, dropping some. The profile shows around 84,000 clones, roughly 89% of them singletons. Material for sequencing was blood. The receptor set was obtained from a person aged 18-70 years in good health. Each CDR3 is given with its conserved first and last residue. A D gene is named only where the DNA matches it firmly.

>TRBJ1-2|TRBD1|TRBV2
CASGASTGRTYGYTF
>TRBJ2-2|-|TRBV5-1
CASSSQGTGELFF
>TRBJ1-3|-|TRBV29-1
CSVDELLAGNTIYF
>TRBJ1-1|-|TRBV19
CASSIGSYVLAFF
>TRBJ1-2|-|TRBV2
CASSETGLNYGYTF
>TRBJ2-1|-|TRBV27
CASSFFGGSLSYEQFF
>TRBJ1-2|-|TRBV5-1
CASSQMGGYGYTF
>TRBJ1-5|TRBD1|TRBV19
CASSPVGQGWQPQHF
>TRBJ1-1|-|TRBV2
CASSWGDTEAFF
>TRBJ1-4|-|TRBV11-2
CASSPGGVMRGEKLFF
>TRBJ1-4|TRBD1|TRBV27
CASRRQGGANEKLFF
>TRBJ1-2|-|TRBV19
CASSIDRPSYGYTF
>TRBJ2-7|-|TRBV11-2
CASSLAYEQYF
>TRBJ1-3|-|TRBV4-2
CASSQGTDTSGNTIYF
>TRBJ2-5|TRBD2|TRBV19
CASSTSGLAATGGETQYF
>TRBJ2-2|-|TRBV19
CASSSSGVYTGELFF
>TRBJ1-3|TRBD1|TRBV29-1
CSVEQGDGNTIYF
>TRBJ2-7|TRBD1|TRBV30
CAWSDPEQGVSYEQYF